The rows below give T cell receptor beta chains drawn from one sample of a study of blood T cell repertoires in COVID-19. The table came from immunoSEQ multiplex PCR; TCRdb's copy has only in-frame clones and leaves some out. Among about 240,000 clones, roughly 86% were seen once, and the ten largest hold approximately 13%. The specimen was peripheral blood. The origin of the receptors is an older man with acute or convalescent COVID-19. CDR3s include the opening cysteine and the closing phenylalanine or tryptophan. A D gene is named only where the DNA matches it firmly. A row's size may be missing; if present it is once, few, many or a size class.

cdr3_aa: CASGAEAQHF
cdr3_nt: TGTGCCAGCGGGGCAGAGGCCCAGCATTTT
cdr3_length: 10
j_call: TRBJ1-5
d_call: -
v_call: TRBV28
clone_size: -

cdr3_aa: CASSVEQLFNQPQHF
cdr3_nt: TGTGCCAGCAGTGTAGAACAGCTCTTCAATCAGCCCCAGCATTTT
cdr3_length: 15
j_call: TRBJ1-5
d_call: -
v_call: TRBV2
clone_size: once

cdr3_aa: CASRAGARSYNSPLHF
cdr3_nt: TGTGCCAGCAGGGCGGGGGCTCGTTCCTATAATTCACCCCTCCACTTT
cdr3_length: 16
j_call: TRBJ1-6
d_call: -
v_call: TRBV27
clone_size: -

cdr3_aa: CASSPDSYNEQFF
cdr3_nt: TGCGCCAGCAGCCCAGACAGCTACAATGAGCAGTTCTTC
cdr3_length: 13
j_call: TRBJ2-1
d_call: -
v_call: TRBV5-1
clone_size: -

cdr3_aa: CASSPRSGSRGNEQFF
cdr3_nt: TGTGCCAGCAGCCCCCGAAGCGGCAGTAGAGGCAATGAGCAGTTCTTC
cdr3_length: 16
j_call: TRBJ2-1
d_call: -
v_call: TRBV7-6
clone_size: few

cdr3_aa: CASSLAGVRGYTF
cdr3_nt: TGTGCCAGCAGCCTAGCGGGAGTTCGGGGCTACACCTTC
cdr3_length: 13
j_call: TRBJ1-2
d_call: -
v_call: TRBV5-4
clone_size: -

cdr3_aa: CASSATDYEQYF
cdr3_nt: TGCGCCAGCAGCGCCACAGACTACGAGCAGTACTTC
cdr3_length: 12
j_call: TRBJ2-7
d_call: -
v_call: TRBV5-1
clone_size: -

cdr3_aa: CASSEDSLAAPGELFF
cdr3_nt: TGTGCCAGCAGTGAAGATTCCCTAGCGGCCCCCGGGGAGCTGTTTTTT
cdr3_length: 16
j_call: TRBJ2-2
d_call: TRBD2
v_call: TRBV2
clone_size: once

cdr3_aa: CASSYSFEWAGGYTF
cdr3_nt: TGTGCCAGCAGTTACTCGTTTGAATGGGCGGGTGGCTACACCTTC
cdr3_length: 15
j_call: TRBJ1-2
d_call: -
v_call: TRBV6-5
clone_size: -

cdr3_aa: CASSYYRENGELFF
cdr3_nt: TGTGCCAGCAGTTACTACAGGGAGAACGGGGAGCTGTTTTTT
cdr3_length: 14
j_call: TRBJ2-2
d_call: -
v_call: TRBV6-5
clone_size: -

cdr3_aa: CASSQDRTSGSYEQYF
cdr3_nt: TGTGCCAGCAGCCAAGATCGGACTAGCGGGAGCTACGAGCAGTACTTC
cdr3_length: 16
j_call: TRBJ2-7
d_call: TRBD2
v_call: TRBV3-1/TRBV3-2
clone_size: once

cdr3_aa: CASSLARGEGAFF
cdr3_nt: TGTGCCAGCAGCTTGGCCCGGGGGGAGGGAGCTTTCTTT
cdr3_length: 13
j_call: TRBJ1-1
d_call: -
v_call: TRBV5-4
clone_size: -

cdr3_aa: CASSLMEAAGSGYTF
cdr3_nt: TGTGCCAGCAGCTTAATGGAGGCTGCAGGTTCTGGCTACACCTTC
cdr3_length: 15
j_call: TRBJ1-2
d_call: -
v_call: TRBV7-8
clone_size: -

cdr3_aa: CASSLERGTDTQYF
cdr3_nt: TGCGCCAGCAGCTTGGAGAGAGGAACAGATACGCAGTATTTT
cdr3_length: 14
j_call: TRBJ2-3
d_call: -
v_call: TRBV5-1
clone_size: -

cdr3_aa: CASSQGGIYSNQPQHF
cdr3_nt: TGTGCCAGCAGCCAAGGTGGTATCTATAGCAATCAGCCCCAGCATTTT
cdr3_length: 16
j_call: TRBJ1-5
d_call: -
v_call: TRBV3-1/TRBV3-2
clone_size: -

cdr3_aa: CATQFRDTSTDTQYF
cdr3_nt: TGTGCCACCCAGTTCCGGGACACGAGCACAGATACGCAGTATTTT
cdr3_length: 15
j_call: TRBJ2-3
d_call: -
v_call: TRBV2
clone_size: few

cdr3_aa: CASSTGDYEQYF
cdr3_nt: TGTGCCAGCAGTACAGGAGACTACGAGCAGTACTTC
cdr3_length: 12
j_call: TRBJ2-7
d_call: -
v_call: TRBV6-5
clone_size: -

cdr3_aa: CASSLGGQTYEQYF
cdr3_nt: TGCGCCAGCAGCTTGGGGGGACAAACCTACGAGCAGTACTTC
cdr3_length: 14
j_call: TRBJ2-7
d_call: -
v_call: TRBV5-1
clone_size: -

cdr3_aa: CASSLVRTAVNTEAFF
cdr3_nt: TGTGCCAGCAGCTTAGTTCGAACAGCGGTGAACACTGAAGCTTTCTTT
cdr3_length: 16
j_call: TRBJ1-1
d_call: -
v_call: TRBV7-9
clone_size: once

cdr3_aa: CASSVGSSGSTDTQYF
cdr3_nt: TGTGCCAGCAGCGTAGGTTCTAGCGGGAGCACAGATACGCAGTATTTT
cdr3_length: 16
j_call: TRBJ2-3
d_call: TRBD2
v_call: TRBV9
clone_size: -

cdr3_aa: CASSPGPNQETQYF
cdr3_nt: TGTGCCAGCTCACCGGGGCCGAATCAAGAGACCCAGTACTTC
cdr3_length: 14
j_call: TRBJ2-5
d_call: -
v_call: TRBV18
clone_size: once

cdr3_aa: CASSLRQINQPQHF
cdr3_nt: TGTGCCAGCTCGCTTCGACAGATTAATCAGCCCCAGCATTTT
cdr3_length: 14
j_call: TRBJ1-5
d_call: -
v_call: TRBV18
clone_size: -